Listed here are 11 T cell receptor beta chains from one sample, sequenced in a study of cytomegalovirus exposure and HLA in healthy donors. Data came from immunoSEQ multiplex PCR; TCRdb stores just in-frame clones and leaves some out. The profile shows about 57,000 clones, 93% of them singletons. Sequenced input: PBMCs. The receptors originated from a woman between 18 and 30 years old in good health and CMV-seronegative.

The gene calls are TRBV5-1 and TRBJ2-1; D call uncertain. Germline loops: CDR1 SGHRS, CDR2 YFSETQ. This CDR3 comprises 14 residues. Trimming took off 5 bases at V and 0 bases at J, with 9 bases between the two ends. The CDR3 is CASSFDSSYNEQFF. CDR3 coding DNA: TGCGCCAGCAGTTTCGATAGCTCCTACAATGAGCAGTTCTTC.

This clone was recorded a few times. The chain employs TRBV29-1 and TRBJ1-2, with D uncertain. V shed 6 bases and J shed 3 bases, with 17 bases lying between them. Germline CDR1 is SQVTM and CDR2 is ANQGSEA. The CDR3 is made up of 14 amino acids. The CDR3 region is CSVPSQYPYYGYTF. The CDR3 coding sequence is TGCAGCGTCCCCTCGCAGTATCCCTACTATGGCTACACCTTC.

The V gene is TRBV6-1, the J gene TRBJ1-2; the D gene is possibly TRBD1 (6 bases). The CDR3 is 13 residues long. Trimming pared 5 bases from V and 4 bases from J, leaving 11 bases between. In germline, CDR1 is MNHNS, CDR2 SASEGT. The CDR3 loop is CASSRTEFYGYTF. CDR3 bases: TGTGCCAGCAGTCGGACAGAATTCTATGGCTACACCTTC.

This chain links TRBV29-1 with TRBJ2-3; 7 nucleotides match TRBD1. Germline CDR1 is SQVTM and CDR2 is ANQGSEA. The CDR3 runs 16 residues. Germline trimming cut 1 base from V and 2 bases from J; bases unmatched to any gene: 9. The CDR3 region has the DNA TGCAGCGTTGAAGGTACACCGGGACAGAACACAGATACGCAGTATTTT. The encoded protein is CSVEGTPGQNTDTQYF.

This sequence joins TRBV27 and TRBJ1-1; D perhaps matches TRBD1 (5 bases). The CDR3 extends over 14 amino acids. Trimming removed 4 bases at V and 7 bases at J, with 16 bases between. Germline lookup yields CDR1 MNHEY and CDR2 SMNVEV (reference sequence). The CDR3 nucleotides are TGTGCCAGCAGTTACCGAAATCCAGGGCTTGAAGCTTTCTTT. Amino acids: CASSYRNPGLEAFF.

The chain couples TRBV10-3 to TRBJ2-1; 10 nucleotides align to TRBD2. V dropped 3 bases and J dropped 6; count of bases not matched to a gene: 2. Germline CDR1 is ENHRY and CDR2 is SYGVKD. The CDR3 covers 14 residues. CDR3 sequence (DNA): TGTGCCATCAGTGATAGCGGGAGGTCCAATGAGCAGTTCTTC. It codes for CAISDSGRSNEQFF.

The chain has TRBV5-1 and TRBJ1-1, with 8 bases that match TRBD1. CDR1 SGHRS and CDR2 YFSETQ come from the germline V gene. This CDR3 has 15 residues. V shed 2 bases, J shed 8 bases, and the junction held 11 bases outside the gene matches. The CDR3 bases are TGCGCCAGCAGCTTAAATGCTGCAGGGGGCGCGGAAGCTTTCTTT. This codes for CASSLNAAGGAEAFF.

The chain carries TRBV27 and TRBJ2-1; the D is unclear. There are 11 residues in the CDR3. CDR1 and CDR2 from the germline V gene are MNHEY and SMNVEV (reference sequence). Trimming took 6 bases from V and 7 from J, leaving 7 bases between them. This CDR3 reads CASRISNEQFF. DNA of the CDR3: TGTGCCAGCAGAATCTCGAATGAGCAGTTCTTC.

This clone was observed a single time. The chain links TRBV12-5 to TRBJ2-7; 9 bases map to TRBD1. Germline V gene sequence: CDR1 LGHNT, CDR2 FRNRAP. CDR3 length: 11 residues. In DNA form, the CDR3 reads TGTGTTGGACAGGGGCAACACGAGCAGTACTTC. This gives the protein CVGQGQHEQYF.

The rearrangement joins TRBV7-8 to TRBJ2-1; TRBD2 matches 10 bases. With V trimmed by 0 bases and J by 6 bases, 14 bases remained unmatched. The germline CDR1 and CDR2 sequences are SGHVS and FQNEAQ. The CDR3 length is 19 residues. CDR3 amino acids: CASSLAIERLAGGLNEQFF. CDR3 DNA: TGTGCCAGCAGCTTAGCTATCGAACGACTAGCGGGCGGACTCAATGAGCAGTTCTTC. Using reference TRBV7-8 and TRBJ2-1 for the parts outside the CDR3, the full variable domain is GAGVSQSPRYKVAKRGQDVALRCDPISGHVSLFWYQQALGQGPEFLTYFQNEAQLDKSGLPSDRFFAERPEGSVSTLKIQRTQQEDSAVYLCASSLAIERLAGGLNEQFFGPGTRLTVL.

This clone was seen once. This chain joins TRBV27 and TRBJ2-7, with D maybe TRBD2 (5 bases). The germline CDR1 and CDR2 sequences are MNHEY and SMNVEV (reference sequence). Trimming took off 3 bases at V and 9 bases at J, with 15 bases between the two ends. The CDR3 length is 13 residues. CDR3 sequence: CASSLGPGVRQYF. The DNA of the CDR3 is TGTGCCAGCAGTTTGGGCCCCGGGGTTCGGCAGTACTTC.